This T cell receptor (beta chain) appears in the sequencing data of a study of beta chain features in type 1 diabetes (dated by TCRdb to 2016 to 2019). Context from the whole study: No differences in mean age, gender distribution, total cell number or subset yield were found between patients and healthy donors. Whereas all 30 or so donors provided naive and central memory subsets, regulatory and stem cell-like memory subsets were isolated from just 8 patients and roughly 8 healthy donors. In the study, TCRB repertoires of sorted circulating CD4+ T cell subsets from recently diagnosed type 1 diabetes patients were compared with those of matched healthy donors. Across all samples, roughly 110,000,000 sorted cells were examined, and cell number per subset correlated strongly with RNA yield. Overall study outcomes, separate from this receptor: In all four CD4+ subsets, TCRB CDR3 length was moderately but significantly shorter in type 1 diabetes patients. Shorter templates might be favored by PCR, yet because patient and control samples were amplified and corrected together, any such skew would affect both groups equally. Because small numbers of individuals were included in the HLA sub-analyses, any influence of HLA type on TCRB rearrangement was left unresolved. Naive, central memory and regulatory TCRB repertoires appeared to be more alike among patients than among healthy donors. Because cDNA was sequenced instead of genomic DNA, activated cells with high expression could be over-represented, although the groups did not differ in activation or CD3 levels. At VDJ recombination sites, patients with type 1 diabetes made fewer insertions and deleted more nucleotides, a pattern implying thymic rearrangement abnormalities.

The entire amount of isolated RNA was reverse transcribed using the High Capacity cDNA Reverse Transcription Kit, so the sequenced TCRB transcripts were expressed ones. Deep immunoSEQ sequencing was performed on naive, central memory and regulatory T cell samples, with an average of roughly 3.3 million total reads per sample. After sorted cells were lysed in RLT buffer, RNA was extracted with DNase-treated RNeasy Micro or Mini kits, with the choice depending on cell number. Each cell subset was processed on its own to prevent cross-contamination, while patient and healthy donor samples were processed together. Using the immunoSEQ multiplex PCR, TCRB sequences were amplified from cDNA into 87-bp fragments spanning the CDR3 region. Sequencing of the amplicons was performed on the Illumina HiSeq platform. In the source study's methods: PCR bias was corrected computationally using synthetic template baselines, and reads within Hamming distance 2 were collapsed, with unmergeable singletons discarded. By aligning reads against IMGT, V, D and J genes, CDR3 length, and insertions or deletions at six rearrangement sites were assigned. Within each subset, clonotype counts were normalized to sorted cell number, after which true diversity and Gini coefficients were computed with the tcR R package. The overlap coefficient, calculated on TCRB nucleotide sequences, was used to measure repertoire sharing. Out-of-frame TCRB sequences from naive cells were analyzed to stand in for the pre-selection repertoire. TCRdb retrieved this table from immuneACCESS and kept in-frame rearrangements only. Not all clones are present; in checked studies, unresolved V genes account for under half, and no reason is known for the remainder. The D gene and trimming were derived from the DNA, and the V and J assignments and clone size from that table. The sample contains more than 300,000 clones, roughly 13% of them found a single time. The ten biggest clones cover about 0.01% of the sample.

A single peripheral blood draw of 90 to 150 mL on average was collected from each donor into heparinised tubes. Naive, central memory, regulatory and stem cell-like memory CD4+ T cells were sorted on a BD FACSAria II using a panel including CD45RO, CCR7, CD25, CD127, CD95 and CD27. Every sorted population had a purity above 95%. Right away, PBMCs were isolated by Lymphoprep density gradient centrifugation and were stained directly, with no culture step. So that batch effects would be minimized, each experiment stained and sorted samples in pairs, pairing one healthy donor with one patient. About this clone itself: This receptor's antigen is unknown. No base quality information exists; no much larger clone differs at one position.

The CDR3 sequence holds 17 residues, the cysteine and phenylalanine included. The sequence is cut down to CDR3 DNA, 51 bases in frame from base 1. The sample was naive CD4+ T cells from blood. What the cell subset or site label conveys for this sample: true naive CD4+ T cells. This clonotype was obtained from a woman in her late teens or twenties with type 1 diabetes. The chain employs TRBV21-1 and TRBJ2-1; the table assigns TRBD2, which was not confirmed against the DNA. TRBV21-1 has pseudogene status. The DNA reads TGTGCCAGCAGCAAAGCAAAACTAGCGGGCTCGCACAATGAGCAGTTCTTC. This translates into CASSKAKLAGSHNEQFF.